Included here is one T cell receptor (beta chain) sequence, with context. The antigen remains undetermined. These data originate in a study of OX40 agonist ivuxolimab in advanced cancers. Background on the study: Dose-escalation patients suffered from hepatocellular carcinoma, melanoma, renal cell or head and neck cancer. Study-wide points: Nonresponders included some who also had low normalized T-cell clonal expansion.

TCRdb's table, derived via immunoSEQ multiplex PCR, lists solely in-frame clones and lacks some. The sample gives 77,000 or so clones, approximately 92% of which show up once; more than 8.5% is in the top ten. The CDR3 contains 18 residues. After removal of 7 bases from V and 5 bases from J, the junction contained 17 bases not matched to a gene. CDR1 is SNHLY, CDR2 FYNNEI, per germline. The chain couples TRBV2 to TRBJ2-5; 12 positions agree with TRBD2. This receptor was taken from an adult with an advanced solid tumor such as melanoma, head and neck, liver or kidney cancer. Sequencing was performed on CD4+ or CD8+ T cells sorted from blood, taken in a trial of the OX40 agonist ivuxolimab. The CDR3 reads CASTDQASGGALTETQYF. CDR3 nucleotides: TGTGCCAGCACCGACCAGGCTAGCGGGGGGGCGTTAACGGAGACCCAGTACTTC.